This entry lists 8 T cell receptor beta chains sequenced from one sample in a study of T cells in Graves' hyperthyroidism and ophthalmopathy. Amplified TCR beta CDR3 regions came from RNA transcripts. In the first-round RT-PCR of the TCR CDR3, the HTBI primer set was used. TCRdb passed the multiplex PCR reads through MiXCR, listing each CDR3 protein once. The sample carries 350,000 to 400,000 distinct CDR3 sequences, more than 13% recorded once. Sequenced material: blood. The source is a woman younger than 45 with Graves' hyperthyroidism.

V usage is TRBV20-1 and J usage is TRBJ1-2; D remains unclear. Trimming removed 1 base at V and 8 bases at J, with 11 bases between. The CDR3 has 12 residues. CDR1 DFQATT and CDR2 SNEGSKA come from the germline V gene (reference sequence). The CDR3 region has the DNA TGCAGTGCTAGAGGTCCCCTCGAGGGCTACACCTTC. Its protein is CSARGPLEGYTF.

As regards this clonotype: The junction and the germline gene differ at one end; a read error may be behind it. The chain links TRBV7-6 to TRBJ1-1, with D hard to call. Germline V CDR1 and CDR2: SGHVS, FNYEAQ. The CDR3 runs to 13 residues. The CDR3 sequence is CASSLDVNTEALF. The DNA of the CDR3 is TGTGCCAGCAGCTTAGACGTGAACACTGAAGCTCTCTTT.

This clonotype was counted between two and nine times. The genes are TRBV7-9 and TRBJ2-3; TRBD2 agrees at 11 bases. This CDR3 spans 17 amino acids. The germline gives CDR1 SEHNR, CDR2 FQNEAQ (reference sequence). Losses at the gene ends were 3 bases for V and 2 bases for J; bases not matched to a gene: 7. The CDR3 spells CASSLTSGTQNTDTQYF. The DNA of the CDR3 is TGTGCCAGCAGCTTGACTAGCGGGACCCAAAACACAGATACGCAGTATTTT.

J is TRBJ2-7 and V is TRBV6-1; no clear D. The CDR3 covers 13 residues. The germline gives CDR1 MNHNS, CDR2 SASEGT. V was shortened by 9 bases and J by 0 bases, with 12 bases between the two germline ends. Written as DNA, the CDR3 is TGTGCCAGTTCGGTTAGCCTCTCCTACGAGCAGTACTTC. Encoded protein: CASSVSLSYEQYF.

J is TRBJ1-5 and V is TRBV7-2, with 8 bases lining up with TRBD1. The CDR3 contains 13 residues. Germline values: CDR1 SGHTA, CDR2 FQGNSA. V lost 4 bases to trimming and J lost 9 bases; unmatched junction nucleotides: 5. CDR3 sequence reads: CASSYGQGTPQHF. The CDR3 DNA follows: TGTGCCAGCAGCTACGGACAGGGCACGCCCCAGCATTTT.

This clonotype was detected many times. V gene TRBV7-2 combines with J gene TRBJ2-1; D remains unclear. The CDR3 has 17 residues. With 1 base removed from V and 0 bases from J, the gap between germline ends came to 13 bases. The germline V gene has CDR1 SGHTA and CDR2 FQGNSA. The CDR3 sequence: CASSLEIRRSSYNEQFF. The CDR3 DNA follows: TGTGCCAGCAGCTTAGAAATCCGGCGGAGCTCCTACAATGAGCAGTTCTTC.

This clonotype was recorded at least ten times. This chain connects TRBV3-1 to TRBJ2-7; D could derive from TRBD1 or TRBD2 (5 bases each). The CDR3 covers 15 residues. V was shortened by 0 bases and J by 2 bases, with 11 bases between the two germline ends. The germline CDR1 and CDR2 sequences are LGHDT and YNNKEL (reference sequence). CDR3 sequence: CASSQDIEGTYEQYF. The CDR3 DNA reads TGTGCCAGCAGCCAAGACATAGAGGGGACCTACGAGCAGTACTTC.

This clonotype was counted a few times. The V call is TRBV28, the J call TRBJ2-7; the D gene is possibly TRBD1 (5 bases). Trimming left V 5 bases short and J 3 bases short, with 20 bases between. This CDR3 has 16 residues. Germline V lookup: CDR1 MDHEN, CDR2 SYDVKM. The CDR3 protein is CASSPSGEGEYYEQYF. The CDR3 DNA reads as TGTGCCAGCAGTCCGTCGGGCGAAGGGGAATACTACGAGCAGTACTTC. The full variable domain, with the rest looked up from reference TRBV28 and TRBJ2-7, is DVKVTQSSRYLVKRTGEKVFLECVQDMDHENMFWYRQDPGLGLRLIYFSYDVKMKEKGDIPEGYSVSREKKERFSLILESASTNQTSMYLCASSPSGEGEYYEQYFGPGTRLTVT.